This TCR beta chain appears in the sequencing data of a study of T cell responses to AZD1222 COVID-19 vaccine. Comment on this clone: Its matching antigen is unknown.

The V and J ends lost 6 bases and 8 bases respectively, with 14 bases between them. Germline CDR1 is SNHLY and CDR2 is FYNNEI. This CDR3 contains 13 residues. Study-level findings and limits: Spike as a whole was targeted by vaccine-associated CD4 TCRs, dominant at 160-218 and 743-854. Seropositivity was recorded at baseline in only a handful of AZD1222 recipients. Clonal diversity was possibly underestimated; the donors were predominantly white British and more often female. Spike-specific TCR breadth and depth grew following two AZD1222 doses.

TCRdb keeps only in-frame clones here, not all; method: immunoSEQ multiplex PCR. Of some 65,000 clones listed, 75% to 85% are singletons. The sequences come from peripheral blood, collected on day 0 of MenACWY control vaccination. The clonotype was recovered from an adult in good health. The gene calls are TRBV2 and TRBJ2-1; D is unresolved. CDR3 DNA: TGTGCCAGCAGCCTGATGGGCAATGATGAGCAGTTCTTC. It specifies CASSLMGNDEQFF.